One sample yielded the 24 T cell receptor beta chains listed below, sequenced in a study of CXCR3-negative and CXCR3-positive naive CD8 T cells. It was by 5' RACE with UMI labels that the TRB cDNA libraries were prepared. With the 5' RACE reads reprocessed, TCRdb shows one record per CDR3 protein and no DNA. This listing includes tens of thousands of distinct CDR3 sequences. The sample consisted of naive CXCR3- CD8+ T cells from blood. Indicated subset: CD45RO-CCR7+CD27+CD95- naive CD8+ T cells lacking CXCR3 (TNR3-). The receptors originated from a human donor in good health. Some clones in this sample may be carry-over from other donors' samples.

The V call is TRBV12-3 or TRBV12-4, the J call TRBJ2-1; without DNA, the TCRdb call of TRBD2 cannot be checked. This CDR3 region has 14 residues. This CDR3 reads CASTLAGEGDEQFF.

In terms of frequency, this clonotype is medium-sized. The V and J genes are TRBV5-1 and TRBJ2-1; no DNA is available, so the TRBD2 call from TCRdb remains unchecked. This CDR3 has 17 residues. Per the germline V gene, CDR1 is SGHRS and CDR2 is YFSETQ. The CDR3 loop is CASSLAASGEQYNEQFF.

The chain recombines TRBV5-5 with TRBJ2-1; TCRdb selects TRBD1, and the lack of DNA leaves this call unchecked. In germline, CDR1 is SGHKS, CDR2 YYEKEE (reference sequence). The CDR3 has 15 amino acids. The CDR3 sequence is CASSLEGGTYNEQFF.

The rearrangement links TRBV3-1 to TRBJ2-5; there is no DNA to check the TCRdb D call of TRBD1. Germline V gene data show CDR1 as LGHDT and CDR2 as YNNKEL (reference sequence). This CDR3 contains 14 residues. Here the CDR3 reads CASSQDQGQETQYF.

The chain uses TRBV6-5 and TRBJ2-6. From germline, CDR1 is MNHEY and CDR2 SVGAGI. The CDR3 totals 15 residues. CDR3 amino acids: CASSYQESGANVLTF.

The genes are TRBV9 and TRBJ2-7; the D call of TRBD1 rests on TCRdb alone, since no DNA is present to check it. Germline values: CDR1 SGDLS, CDR2 YYNGEE. The CDR3 runs 12 residues. This CDR3 is CASSLGENEQYF.

The chain employs TRBV9 and TRBJ1-1; with no DNA, the TCRdb D assignment of TRBD1 cannot be verified. From germline, CDR1 is SGDLS and CDR2 YYNGEE. The CDR3 is 12 residues long. CDR3 loop: CASSGDREEAFF.

The chain recombines TRBV7-2 with TRBJ2-7; TCRdb outputs TRBD1, but without DNA this stays unchecked. Germline CDR1 reads SGHTA; CDR2 reads FQGNSA. CDR3 length equals 15 residues. CDR3: CASSLGTGQTYEQYF.

The rearrangement joins TRBV29-1 to TRBJ2-1; the TCRdb D gene call, TRBD2, has no DNA to confirm it. The germline CDR1 and CDR2 sequences are SQVTM and ANQGSEA. The CDR3 covers 12 residues. This CDR3 reads CSAPAGVNEQFF.

J is TRBJ2-1 and V is TRBV6-2 or TRBV6-3; TCRdb reports TRBD1, a call that lacks DNA to check it against. Germline V gene data show CDR1 as MNHEY and CDR2 as SVGEGT. This CDR3 spans 16 amino acids. Here the CDR3 reads CASSGTGGRGSNEQFF.

This chain links TRBV14 with TRBJ2-1; the TCRdb call, TRBD2, lacks DNA for checking. The CDR3 extends over 14 amino acids. In germline, CDR1 is SGHDN, CDR2 FVKESK. The chain's CDR3 is CASSLDGLGDEQFF.

This chain connects TRBV12-3 or TRBV12-4 to TRBJ2-2. The CDR3 runs to 14 residues. The CDR3 sequence is CASSFWGDPGELFF.

The chain recombines TRBV7-8 with TRBJ2-1; TCRdb calls TRBD1, which cannot be checked without DNA. Germline lookup yields CDR1 SGHVS and CDR2 FQNEAQ. The CDR3 runs 15 residues. CDR3 protein: CASSLEGQGYNEQFF.

The chain links TRBV7-2 to TRBJ1-2; TCRdb designates TRBD1, a call that cannot be tested without DNA. This CDR3 is 15 amino acids long. CDR1 and CDR2 (germline): SGHTA, FQGNSA. The CDR3 reads CASSPGGGYTYGYTF.

This sequence joins TRBV5-1 and TRBJ2-1; without DNA, the TCRdb call of TRBD1 cannot be checked. This CDR3 is 14 amino acids long. Germline V gene lookup returns CDR1 SGHRS and CDR2 YFSETQ. CDR3 amino acids: CASSLWDRGGEQFF.

The chain is built from TRBV9 and TRBJ2-5; TCRdb reports TRBD1, a call that lacks DNA to check it against. From germline, CDR1 is SGDLS and CDR2 YYNGEE. The CDR3 has 15 amino acids. CDR3 sequence: CASSVQGTLDETQYF.

The CDR3 loop is CSVRQGNEQFF. The chain joins TRBV29-1 to TRBJ2-1; TCRdb's D call, TRBD1, is unchecked because there is no DNA. The CDR3 covers 11 residues. The germline gives CDR1 SQVTM, CDR2 ANQGSEA.

The chain is built from TRBV4-3 and TRBJ2-7; TCRdb lists TRBD1, though no DNA is available to test this call. The CDR3 consists of 15 residues. In germline, CDR1 is LGHNA, CDR2 YSLEER. The CDR3 spells CASSQGQGYSYEQYF.

This sequence joins TRBV11-2 and TRBJ2-3. The germline V gene encodes CDR1 SGHAT and CDR2 FQNNGV. The CDR3 has 16 amino acids. The CDR3 spells CASSLEMDLASDTQYF.

This CDR3 is CASSSLQRGDTEAFF. V gene TRBV7-6 combines with J gene TRBJ1-1; TCRdb's D call of TRBD1 is untestable without DNA. Germline V gene sequence: CDR1 SGHVS, CDR2 FNYEAQ. The CDR3 covers 15 residues.

The chain joins TRBV28 to TRBJ2-1; TCRdb indicates TRBD1, and absent DNA this call remains unverified. The CDR3 extends over 12 amino acids. The germline V gene encodes CDR1 MDHEN and CDR2 SYDVKM. The CDR3 region is CASSFAPREQFF.

This chain connects TRBV6-5 to TRBJ2-6; the TRBD1 assignment by TCRdb is unverifiable without DNA. Germline CDR1 is MNHEY and CDR2 is SVGAGI. This CDR3 region has 16 residues. This CDR3 reads CASSFRGGPGANVLTF.

The CDR3 region is CSVELGELNTEAFF. The chain employs TRBV29-1 and TRBJ1-1. The CDR3 runs 14 residues. Germline V CDR1 and CDR2: SQVTM, ANQGSEA. The variable domain in full, with the rest retrieved from reference TRBV29-1 and TRBJ1-1, is SAVISQKPSRDICQRGTSLTIQCQVDSQVTMMFWYRQQPGQSLTLIATANQGSEATYESGFVIDKFPISRPNLTFSTLTVSNMSPEDSSIYLCSVELGELNTEAFFGQGTRLTVV.

The V call is TRBV21-1, the J call TRBJ1-5; the D call of TRBD1 rests on TCRdb alone, since no DNA is present to check it. TRBV21-1 is a listed pseudogene. This CDR3 has 17 amino acids. The CDR3 loop reads CASRPPWDTGINQPQHF.